A selection of T cell receptor beta chains follows, all from one sample in a study of a mutant IDH1 vaccine in newly diagnosed glioma. Using immunoSEQ multiplex PCR, the repertoire was profiled, and TCRdb retains in-frame clones only, with some absent. The sample shows about 21,000 clones, about 90% of them seen only once. These receptors have no identified antigens. Source: PBMCs, taken from a glioma patient whose treatment included an IDH1 peptide vaccine. These receptors were taken from a woman between 40 and 55 years old with glioma. Both conserved end residues are part of each CDR3. The order of the fields is V gene, CDR3 protein.

v_gene: TRBV6-5
CDR3aa: CASSYTLNWGGTEAFF

v_gene: TRBV11-2
CDR3aa: CASSLTGTGGNQPQHF

v_gene: TRBV29-1
CDR3aa: CSVGWGGTGNTIYF

v_gene: TRBV5-8
CDR3aa: CASSREERQPQHF

v_gene: TRBV30
CDR3aa: CAWKATGPQPQHF

v_gene: TRBV5-1
CDR3aa: CASSLDHETQYF

v_gene: TRBV7-2
CDR3aa: CASSFSRGGLGAFF

v_gene: TRBV9
CDR3aa: CASSASATGIYTLHF

v_gene: TRBV4-3
CDR3aa: CASSQDYGGAHTDTQYF

v_gene: TRBV14
CDR3aa: CASDRLWEGNYGYTF

v_gene: TRBV28
CDR3aa: CASRPRDRVSQPQHF

v_gene: TRBV5-8
CDR3aa: CASSLDTNSGNTIYF

v_gene: TRBV2
CDR3aa: CASSEFSKREGRIDTQYF

v_gene: TRBV4-1
CDR3aa: CASSQDLKNTEAFF

v_gene: TRBV5-4
CDR3aa: CASSLLGREVTYGYTF

v_gene: TRBV12-5
CDR3aa: CASGFNSINQPQHF

v_gene: TRBV29-1
CDR3aa: CSVPVGSEAFF

v_gene: TRBV11-3
CDR3aa: CASSPGTANPYEQYF

v_gene: TRBV6-1
CDR3aa: CASSATLAPSNYGYTF

v_gene: TRBV27
CDR3aa: CASSFLPSGGFNYGYTF

v_gene: TRBV19
CDR3aa: CASSMLRDRGPGELFF

v_gene: TRBV18
CDR3aa: CASSPPIQGPNTEAFF

v_gene: TRBV29-1
CDR3aa: CSVVVDTGELFF

v_gene: TRBV27
CDR3aa: CASSRQRQNTEAFF

v_gene: TRBV28
CDR3aa: CASYHHGANTEAFF